Listed below are T cell receptor beta chains from one sample, sequenced in a study of T cell repertoires in cytomegalovirus infection. TCRdb reprocessed the reads with MiXCR, giving one entry per CDR3 protein. The data contain 300,000 to 450,000 distinct CDR3 sequences, about a sixth of them singletons. Sequenced: PBMCs. These receptors originate from a human donor in good health (CMV status not recorded). Some clones in this sample may be carry-over from other donors' samples. CDR3s leave out the opening cysteine and the closing phenylalanine or tryptophan. Fields, in order: V gene, CDR3 protein.

>TRBV20-1
SAPHPGERGSGELF
>TRBV28
ASSSHPGQRTNNYGYT
>TRBV7-6
ASSLGVGHNTEAF
>TRBV7-2
ASSLRDYEQY
>TRBV6-1
ASRGGSDEKLF
>TRBV5-1
ASSLHGASVTEAF
>TRBV19
ASSIVGPSADTQY
>TRBV9
ASSGGTASTDTQY
>TRBV29-1
SVDGGLETQY
>TRBV15
ATTEDRNSNQPQH
>TRBV11-2
ASSLVTGDWEQY
>TRBV6-4
ASSRQGPYNEQF
>TRBV10-2
ASSGTRGLAGNLGNEQF
>TRBV20-1
SALQQGILNEQF
>TRBV7-2
ASSLEAGPGNTIY
>TRBV27
ASSFLGTPHNQPQH
>TRBV5-8
ASSLDGGPGGTQY
>TRBV19
ASSIEASGAYNEQF
>TRBV12-3/TRBV12-4
ASSSGTRYTDTQY
>TRBV7-2
ASSLARAAFYEQY
>TRBV20-1
SAIEPTGSYEQY
>TRBV11-2
ASSPMTAGVEQF
>TRBV6-2/TRBV6-3
ASSSGAEETQY
>TRBV7-2
ASSTSASSYEQY
>TRBV20-1
SVPGGGGEQY
>TRBV28
ATRGSSYNEQF
>TRBV6-1
ASSRLGGYEGGYT
>TRBV24-1
ATSERTDPTYEQY
>TRBV7-9
ASSQTPGRGEGGNQPQH
>TRBV7-2
ASSHRDLNTEAF
>TRBV12-5
ASGLVGPGELF
>TRBV6-1
ASSEVPGQGPYEQY
>TRBV19
ASSIDLGGREQY
>TRBV19
ASSRFLGGGAYNEQF
>TRBV10-3
ASHGVGSGELF
>TRBV7-9
ASSLSDAPWYEQF
>TRBV4-1
ASSQDSHDFAGYLQETQY
>TRBV6-4
ASSSGTPSGANVLT
>TRBV7-2
ASSFIGSGEAPLH
>TRBV10-3
AISEGGDIAGNTIY
>TRBV10-2
ASSDGRALRGDTQY
>TRBV12-3/TRBV12-4
ASSLRQGTNYGYT
>TRBV11-2
ASSSKPGTSGSTHPDTQY
>TRBV19
ASSIIRGPDTQY
>TRBV7-2
ASSLPGIQETQY